The 18 T cell receptor beta chains below were found in one sample sequenced in a study of OX40 agonist ivuxolimab in advanced cancers. Here immunoSEQ multiplex PCR was the method, and the copy in TCRdb shows in-frame clones only, minus some. This table holds more than 85,000 clones, roughly 89% found once. Sequenced material: CD4+ or CD8+ T cells sorted from blood, taken in a trial of the OX40 agonist ivuxolimab. Receptor source: an adult with an advanced solid tumor such as melanoma, head and neck, liver or kidney cancer.

The CDR3 nucleotides read TGCGCCAGCAGTGACATGGGGGGTAAAGAAAAACTGTTTTTT. Its translation is CASSDMGGKEKLFF. The rearrangement joins TRBV10-2 to TRBJ1-4; D possibly corresponds to TRBD1 (5 bases). V lost 3 bases and J lost 8, with 13 bases in between. The CDR3 has 14 amino acids. In germline, CDR1 is WSHSY, CDR2 SAAADI.

The chain couples TRBV5-6 to TRBJ1-3; D is undetermined. This CDR3 comprises 15 residues. V was pared by 0 bases and J by 0 bases, with 7 bases between. Germline V CDR1 and CDR2: SGHDT, YYEEEE. The CDR3 loop is CASSLDSLSGNTIYF. DNA of the CDR3: TGTGCCAGCAGCTTGGACAGCCTCTCTGGAAACACCATATATTTT.

CDR3 nucleotides: TGCGCCAGCAGCCAACCGGGAGCGGAGACCCAGTACTTC. It specifies CASSQPGAETQYF. V is TRBV4-1 and J is TRBJ2-5, with D possibly matching TRBD2 (6 bases). CDR1 is MGHRA, CDR2 YSYEKL, per germline. The CDR3 has 13 amino acids. Trimming removed 2 bases at V and 5 bases at J, with 9 bases between.

The gene calls are TRBV2 and TRBJ2-5; possible D gene TRBD1, 6 bases. The CDR3 has 13 amino acids. The V end lost 7 bases, the J end lost 2 bases, and 11 bases lay between the germline ends. Germline V gene lookup returns CDR1 SNHLY and CDR2 FYNNEI. CDR3 residues: CASTTGWQETQYF. In DNA form, the CDR3 reads TGTGCCAGCACAACAGGGTGGCAAGAGACCCAGTACTTC.

The rearrangement uses TRBV7-3 and TRBJ2-7; D unresolved. Germline CDR1 is SGHTA and CDR2 is FQGTGA. Trimming cost V 5 bases and J 5 bases, with 13 bases left between them. The CDR3 has 13 amino acids. The CDR3 DNA reads as TGTGCCAGCAGCCGCGGAGTGGTGGACGAGCAGTACTTC. Residues: CASSRGVVDEQYF.

V and J are TRBV5-5 and TRBJ1-2, with a tentative D call TRBD1 (5 bases). The germline V and J ends were trimmed by 1 base and 4 bases, with 8 bases remaining between them. Per the germline V gene, CDR1 is SGHKS and CDR2 is YYEKEE (reference sequence). This CDR3 spans 13 amino acids. The CDR3 loop reads CASSLSGLYGYTF. The CDR3 DNA sequence: TGTGCCAGCAGCTTGTCAGGGCTCTATGGCTACACCTTC.

J is TRBJ2-5 and V is TRBV10-1; 12 bases are a match to TRBD1. Germline CDR1 is WNHNN and CDR2 is SYGVQD (reference sequence). The J segment lost 5 bases and the V segment lost 5 bases, leaving 9 bases of the junction unmatched. This CDR3 comprises 16 residues. The CDR3 here is CASSPGTGGSGETQYF. For the CDR3, the DNA is TGCGCCAGCAGTCCCGGGACAGGGGGCTCGGGGGAGACCCAGTACTTC.

This clone was picked up one time. This chain links TRBV11-2 with TRBJ1-4, with a tentative D call TRBD1 (6 bases). The CDR3 spans 16 residues. V was cut by 0 bases and J by 12 bases, with 20 bases left in between. Looked up from germline, CDR1 is SGHAT and CDR2 is FQNNGV. As DNA, the CDR3 is TGTGCCAGCAGCTTAGATTGGGGGACACCCTACGAGCAACTGTTTTTT. Translated: CASSLDWGTPYEQLFF.

The rearrangement joins TRBV6-1 to TRBJ2-2; a possible D gene is TRBD2 (5 bases). The CDR3 contains 13 residues. The germline V gene encodes CDR1 MNHNS and CDR2 SASEGT. Trimming removed 7 bases at V and 5 bases at J, with 11 bases between. The CDR3 sequence: CASNPAVTGELFF. Here the CDR3 DNA reads TGTGCCAGCAACCCAGCGGTTACCGGGGAGCTGTTTTTT.

The chain employs TRBV7-2 and TRBJ2-3; D might be TRBD1 (5 bases). The V gene's germline CDR1 is SGHTA and CDR2 FQGNSA. V shed 7 bases and J shed 4 bases, with 21 bases lying between them. The CDR3 loop spans 16 amino acids. CDR3 in amino acids: CASTRNRLTSADTQYF. The CDR3 DNA is TGTGCCAGCACCAGGAACAGGCTCACCTCGGCAGATACGCAGTATTTT.

The CDR3 spells CAWDRTGISGANVLTF. DNA for the CDR3: TGTGCCTGGGACCGGACAGGTATCTCTGGGGCCAACGTCCTGACTTTC. The rearrangement uses TRBV30 and TRBJ2-6; 7 nucleotides line up with TRBD1. CDR1 GTSNPN and CDR2 SVGIG come from the germline V gene (reference sequence). The CDR3 extends over 16 amino acids. The V segment lost 5 bases and the J segment 0 bases; nucleotides outside the gene matches: 7.

In DNA, the CDR3 is TGTGCCATCGGGGGGGGCATGAACACTGAAGCTTTCTTT. Residues: CAIGGGMNTEAFF. This chain joins TRBV28 and TRBJ1-1; D is possibly TRBD1 (6 bases). The ends were cut back, 10 bases at V and 0 bases at J, with 12 bases in the middle. CDR3 length equals 13 residues. Germline V gene sequence: CDR1 MDHEN, CDR2 SYDVKM.

As to this clone: A junction boundary mismatches the germline segment, possibly from a read error. The chain has TRBV7-7 and TRBJ2-1; 10 nucleotides line up with TRBD1. Germline CDR1 is SSHAT and CDR2 is FNYEAQ (reference sequence). This CDR3 is 15 amino acids long. The CDR3, as DNA: TGTGCTAGCAGCTTAGACGGGACAGGGGTAAATGAGCAGTTCTTC. Translation: CASSLDGTGVNEQFF.

Turning to this clone: The junction does not match germline at one end; this may be a read error. The V call is TRBV7-7, the J call TRBJ2-1; TRBD2 might be the D (6 bases). This CDR3 is built from 15 residues. CDR1 and CDR2 from the germline V gene are SSHAT and FNYEAQ (reference sequence). The CDR3 sequence is CASSSSVGVAVEQFF. CDR3 nucleotide sequence: TGTGCTAGCAGCTCAAGCGTTGGGGTAGCGGTTGAGCAGTTCTTC.

The chain employs TRBV7-2 and TRBJ1-2, with 8 bases lining up with TRBD1. CDR3 size: 13 residues. The germline V gene encodes CDR1 SGHTA and CDR2 FQGNSA. Trimming cost V 6 bases and J 6 bases; bases outside gene matches: 6. DNA for the CDR3: TGTGCCAGCAGACCCCCAGGGGGCGATGGCTACACCTTC. Translation: CASRPPGGDGYTF. Supplemented by reference TRBV7-2 and TRBJ1-2, the full variable domain reads GAGVSQSPSNKVTEKGKDVELRCDPISGHTALYWYRQSLGQGLEFLIYFQGNSAPDKSGLPSDRFSAERTGGSVSTLTIQRTQQEDSAVYLCASRPPGGDGYTFGSGTRLTVV.

The rearrangement joins TRBV5-4 to TRBJ1-3; TRBD1 aligns across 7 bases. The length of the CDR3 is 14 residues. V lost 2 bases to trimming and J lost 5 bases; unmatched junction nucleotides: 4. Germline-derived CDR1 and CDR2 are SGHNT and YYREEE (reference sequence). CDR3 region: CASSLQGTRNTIYF. The CDR3 bases are TGTGCCAGCAGCTTACAGGGGACGAGAAACACCATATATTTT.

The chain carries TRBV28 and TRBJ1-5, with D tentatively TRBD1 (6 bases). Trimming cost V 5 bases and J 4 bases, with 15 bases left between them. The germline CDR1 and CDR2 sequences are MDHEN and SYDVKM. The CDR3 covers 15 residues. CDR3 region: CASSRQGLGNQPQHF. CDR3 in DNA: TGTGCCAGCAGTCGCCAGGGGTTAGGTAATCAGCCCCAGCATTTT.

The chain's CDR3 is CASSFAGDRVAEQYF. The CDR3 nucleotides are TGCGCCAGCAGCTTCGCGGGGGACAGGGTCGCCGAGCAGTACTTC. The rearrangement uses TRBV5-1 and TRBJ2-5, with 9 nucleotides matching TRBD1. Matching the DNA end better, TRBJ2-7 makes the J call doubtful. Per the germline V gene, CDR1 is SGHRS and CDR2 is YFSETQ. CDR3 length equals 15 residues.